This T cell receptor beta chain originates from a study of T cells after yellow fever vaccination. Germline V lookup: CDR1 LGHNA, CDR2 YSLEER. The ends lost 0 bases at V and 1 base at J; junction bases unmatched: 8. This CDR3 is 18 amino acids long. Study-wide results and limits: Among primary-vaccination clones, most reappeared after the booster, at about 95% for CD4 and roughly 88% for CD8.

Production of TCR cDNA was by 5'RACE template switching, which also added a universal primer site and UMIs. MiXCR, run by TCRdb on the 5' RACE reads, gives a single entry per CDR3 protein. The profile shows approximately 110,000 distinct CDR3 sequences, 7.4% of them singletons. This clonotype has more than one count but fewer than ten. As yet, its antigen is unknown. The chain has TRBV4-3 and TRBJ1-2; 10 nucleotides match TRBD1. The origin of this receptor is a man between 18 and 35 years old who received the YFV17D yellow fever vaccine. Sequences were derived from CD4+ T cells sorted from PBMCs, sampled more than 8 days after the first yellow fever vaccination. CDR3 sequence reads: CASSQDRQGALHNYGYTF. CDR3 nucleotides: TGCGCCAGCAGCCAAGATAGACAGGGGGCACTACATAACTATGGCTACACCTTC.